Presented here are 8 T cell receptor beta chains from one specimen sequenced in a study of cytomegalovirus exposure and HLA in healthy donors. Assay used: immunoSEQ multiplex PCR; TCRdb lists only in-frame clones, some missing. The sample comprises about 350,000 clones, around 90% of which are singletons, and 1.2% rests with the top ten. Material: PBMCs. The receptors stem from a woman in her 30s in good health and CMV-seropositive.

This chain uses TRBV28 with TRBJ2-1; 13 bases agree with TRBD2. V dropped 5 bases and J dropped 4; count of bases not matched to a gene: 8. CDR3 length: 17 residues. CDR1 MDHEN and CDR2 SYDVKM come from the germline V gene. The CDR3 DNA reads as TGTGCCAGCAGTACCCGGACTAGCGGGGGCCCGTACAATGAGCAGTTCTTC. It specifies CASSTRTSGGPYNEQFF.

The CDR3 is CASSTGLAGISDTQYF. In DNA form, the CDR3 reads TGTGCCAGCAGCACGGGACTAGCGGGGATTTCAGATACGCAGTATTTT. This sequence joins TRBV9 and TRBJ2-3, with TRBD2 matching over 13 bases. CDR1 is SGDLS, CDR2 YYNGEE, per germline. The trim removed 4 bases at V and 4 bases at J, leaving 6 bases unmatched. The CDR3 has 16 residues.

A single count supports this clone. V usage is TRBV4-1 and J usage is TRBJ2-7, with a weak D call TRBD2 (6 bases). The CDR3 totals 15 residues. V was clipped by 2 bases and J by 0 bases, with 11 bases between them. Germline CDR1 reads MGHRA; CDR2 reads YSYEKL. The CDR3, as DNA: TGCGCCAGCAGCCAATGGGACTCCGACTCCTACGAGCAGTACTTC. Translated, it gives CASSQWDSDSYEQYF.

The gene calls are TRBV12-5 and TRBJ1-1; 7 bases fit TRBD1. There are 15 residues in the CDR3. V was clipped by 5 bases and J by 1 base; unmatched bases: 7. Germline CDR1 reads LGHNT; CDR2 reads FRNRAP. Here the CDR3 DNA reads TGTGCTAGTGGTCATCACAGGGGCCGGAACACTGAAGCTTTCTTT. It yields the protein CASGHHRGRNTEAFF. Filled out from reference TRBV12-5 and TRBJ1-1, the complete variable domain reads DARVTQTPRHKVTEMGQEVTMRCQPILGHNTVFWYRQTMMQGLELLAYFRNRAPLDDSGMPKDRFSAEMPDATLATLKIQPSEPRDSAVYFCASGHHRGRNTEAFFGQGTRLTVV.

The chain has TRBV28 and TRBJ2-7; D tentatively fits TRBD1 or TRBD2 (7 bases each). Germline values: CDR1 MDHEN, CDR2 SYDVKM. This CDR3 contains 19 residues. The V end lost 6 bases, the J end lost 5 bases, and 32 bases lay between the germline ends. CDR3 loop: CASSDPRRQGGGAVDEQYF. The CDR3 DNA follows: TGTGCCAGCAGCGATCCCCGCCGACAGGGAGGGGGCGCGGTGGACGAGCAGTACTTC.

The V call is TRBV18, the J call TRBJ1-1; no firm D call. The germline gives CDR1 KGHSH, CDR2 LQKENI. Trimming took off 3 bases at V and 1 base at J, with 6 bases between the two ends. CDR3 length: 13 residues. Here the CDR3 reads CASSPTTNTEAFF. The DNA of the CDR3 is TGTGCCAGCTCACCGACGACGAACACTGAAGCTTTCTTT.

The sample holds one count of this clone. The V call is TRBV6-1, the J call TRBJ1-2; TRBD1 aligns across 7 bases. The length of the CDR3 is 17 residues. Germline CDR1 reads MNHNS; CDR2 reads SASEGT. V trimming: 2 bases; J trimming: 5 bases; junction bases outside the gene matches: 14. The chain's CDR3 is CASSESGGGSGGYGYTF. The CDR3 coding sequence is TGTGCCAGCAGTGAATCTGGAGGGGGCAGCGGCGGGTATGGCTACACCTTC.

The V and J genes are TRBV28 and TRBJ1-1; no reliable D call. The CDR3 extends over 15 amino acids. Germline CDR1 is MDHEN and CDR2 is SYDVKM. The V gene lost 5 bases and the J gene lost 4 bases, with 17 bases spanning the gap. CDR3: CASSTWVEASTEAFF. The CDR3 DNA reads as TGTGCCAGCAGTACATGGGTGGAGGCTAGCACTGAAGCTTTCTTT. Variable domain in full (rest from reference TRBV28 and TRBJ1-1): DVKVTQSSRYLVKRTGEKVFLECVQDMDHENMFWYRQDPGLGLRLIYFSYDVKMKEKGDIPEGYSVSREKKERFSLILESASTNQTSMYLCASSTWVEASTEAFFGQGTRLTVV.